The 25 T cell receptor beta chains reported below all come from one sample, sequenced in a study of T cells in Graves' hyperthyroidism and ophthalmopathy. Amplification of TCR beta CDR3 regions used RNA as the template. HTBI primers were employed in a first-round RT-PCR of the TCR CDR3. TCRdb re-called the multiplex PCR reads through MiXCR, storing one row per CDR3 protein. The sample holds about 420,000 distinct CDR3 sequences, approximately 14% seen once. Material for sequencing was blood. These receptors all stem from a young woman with Graves' hyperthyroidism.

In its sample, this clonotype was seen a few times. The CDR3 DNA sequence: TGTGCCAGTAGTGTGATCGGGGCTGGCACAGATACGCAGTATTTT. Translating it yields CASSVIGAGTDTQYF. The V gene is TRBV19, the J gene TRBJ2-3; perhaps D is TRBD1 or TRBD2 (5 bases each). Trimming stripped 5 bases from V and 1 base from J, with 13 bases between. Germline loops: CDR1 LNHDA, CDR2 SQIVND (reference sequence). The CDR3 consists of 15 residues.

This rearrangement joins TRBV5-1 to TRBJ1-2; TRBD1 matches at 7 bases. Germline CDR1 and CDR2: SGHRS and YFSETQ. There are 17 residues in the CDR3. Trimming took 0 bases from V and 4 from J; bases not matched to a gene: 12. CDR3 amino acids: CASSLGTFTQGTYGYTF. CDR3 sequence (DNA): TGCGCCAGCAGCTTGGGAACCTTTACACAGGGGACCTATGGCTACACCTTC.

V usage is TRBV28 and J usage is TRBJ1-4; maybe TRBD1 (6 bases). Germline V lookup: CDR1 MDHEN, CDR2 SYDVKM. Trimming left V 6 bases short and J 0 bases short, with 11 bases between. The CDR3 loop spans 15 amino acids. CDR3 nucleotide sequence: TGTGCCAGCAGACGGACAGTTGCAACTAATGAAAAACTGTTTTTT. Protein: CASRRTVATNEKLFF. Filled out from reference TRBV28 and TRBJ1-4, the complete variable domain reads DVKVTQSSRYLVKRTGEKVFLECVQDMDHENMFWYRQDPGLGLRLIYFSYDVKMKEKGDIPEGYSVSREKKERFSLILESASTNQTSMYLCASRRTVATNEKLFFGSGTQLSVL.

This clonotype was detected many times. V and J are TRBV20-1 and TRBJ2-5; D perhaps matches TRBD1 (5 bases). From germline, CDR1 is DFQATT and CDR2 SNEGSKA (reference sequence). Trimming took off 1 base at V and 2 bases at J, with 11 bases between the two ends. The CDR3 has 14 amino acids. CDR3 sequence: CSARVSRAQETQYF. CDR3 bases: TGCAGTGCTAGAGTTAGCAGGGCTCAAGAGACCCAGTACTTC.

The chain carries TRBV9 and TRBJ1-5; the match to TRBD1 covers 10 bases. With 4 bases clipped from V and 4 bases from J, the junction kept 5 bases outside the gene matches. The CDR3 is 15 amino acids. Germline values: CDR1 SGDLS, CDR2 YYNGEE. CDR3 DNA sequence: TGTGCCAGCAGCCCCGGACAGGGGGTTAATCAGCCCCAGCATTTT. Its translation is CASSPGQGVNQPQHF.

A few counts support this clonotype. This rearrangement joins TRBV12-5 to TRBJ2-1; D is possibly TRBD2 (7 bases). Trimming stripped 6 bases from V and 0 bases from J, with 24 bases between. This CDR3 is built from 19 residues. The germline gives CDR1 LGHNT, CDR2 FRNRAP. The CDR3, as DNA: TGTGCTAGTGGCCGCCGTTTCTGGGGGGGCGGGAGCTCCTACAATGAGCAGTTCTTC. Encoded protein: CASGRRFWGGGSSYNEQFF.

The sample holds many counts of this clonotype. V is TRBV19 and J is TRBJ2-5; the match to TRBD2 covers 9 bases. Trimming at V came to 7 bases and at J to 0 bases, leaving 6 bases not matched to a gene. The CDR3 is 15 residues long. Germline V gene lookup returns CDR1 LNHDA and CDR2 SQIVND (reference sequence). Here the CDR3 reads CASKAGGSNQETQYF. The CDR3 DNA is TGTGCCAGTAAAGCGGGGGGAAGTAACCAAGAGACCCAGTACTTC. Supplemented by reference TRBV19 and TRBJ2-5, the full variable domain reads DGGITQSPKYLFRKEGQNVTLSCEQNLNHDAMYWYRQDPGQGLRLIYYSQIVNDFQKGDIAEGYSVSREKKESFPLTVTSAQKNPTAFYLCASKAGGSNQETQYFGPGTRLLVL.

This clonotype has a count of ten or more. The rearrangement links TRBV20-1 to TRBJ2-3, with D perhaps TRBD2 (6 bases). The CDR3 has 12 amino acids. The V and J ends lost 5 bases and 4 bases respectively, with 10 bases between them. Germline-derived CDR1 and CDR2 are DFQATT and SNEGSKA (reference sequence). The CDR3 sequence: CSALSGADTQYF. As DNA, the CDR3 is TGCAGTGCTCTTTCGGGGGCAGATACGCAGTATTTT.

This clonotype was seen more than once but under ten times. This is likely a read error, given that the CDR3 carries no conserved phenylalanine or tryptophan at its end. The chain employs TRBV3-1 and TRBJ1-1, with D uncertain. This CDR3 comprises 15 residues. The germline CDR1 and CDR2 sequences are LGHDT and YNNKEL (reference sequence). V was shortened by 4 bases and J by 1 base, with 13 bases between the two germline ends. CDR3 nucleotide sequence: TGTGCCAGCAGCCCCGAGGTCCGGCCGAACACTGAAGCTTTCCTT. Its translation: CASSPEVRPNTEAFL.

This clonotype was recorded a few times. The rearrangement joins TRBV5-6 to TRBJ1-1; D unclear. The CDR3 runs 16 residues. CDR1 and CDR2 (germline): SGHDT, YYEEEE. V gave up 0 bases and J gave up 3 bases, with 15 bases separating them. DNA of the CDR3: TGTGCCAGCAGCTTGGCCCCCCGGCTAAGGGACACTGAAGCTTTCTTT. Protein product: CASSLAPRLRDTEAFF.

This clonotype was found many times. V is TRBV7-3 and J is TRBJ2-1; D may be TRBD2 (6 bases). Trimming took 3 bases from V and 6 from J, leaving 12 bases between them. Germline V gives CDR1 SGHTA, CDR2 FQGTGA. CDR3 length: 14 amino acids. CDR3 amino acids: CASSFGRESNEQFF. CDR3 coding DNA: TGTGCCAGCAGCTTCGGCCGGGAGAGCAATGAGCAGTTCTTC.

At least ten counts were recorded for this clonotype. This chain links TRBV3-1 with TRBJ2-1; tentative D call: TRBD2 (5 bases). The V gene's germline CDR1 is LGHDT and CDR2 YNNKEL (reference sequence). The length of the CDR3 is 17 residues. The V end lost 0 bases, the J end lost 2 bases, and 14 bases lay between the germline ends. In DNA, the CDR3 is TGTGCCAGCAGCCAAGATTCCGGGATTATACCCTACAATGAGCAGTTCTTC. This sequence encodes CASSQDSGIIPYNEQFF.

This clonotype was seen many times. The chain has TRBV20-1 and TRBJ2-3; D call uncertain. Trimming cost V 0 bases and J 0 bases, with 10 bases left between them. CDR1 and CDR2 (germline): DFQATT, SNEGSKA (reference sequence). The CDR3 consists of 15 residues. This chain's CDR3 is CSARDPGTSTDTQYF. In nucleotides, the CDR3 is TGCAGTGCTAGAGATCCAGGAACTAGCACAGATACGCAGTATTTT.

The chain has TRBV4-3 and TRBJ2-7; D gene unclear. Germline CDR1 is LGHNA and CDR2 is YSLEER. Between the trimmed V and J ends, which lost 0 bases and 0 bases, there was a span of 15 bases. CDR3 length equals 17 residues. The CDR3 loop reads CASSQDYSGPFSYEQYF. CDR3 nucleotides: TGCGCCAGCAGCCAAGACTACTCCGGGCCTTTCTCCTACGAGCAGTACTTC.

The CDR3 loop reads CASSQDHGAGLSYEQYF. The CDR3 nucleotides are TGCGCCAGCAGCCAAGATCATGGAGCGGGGCTATCCTACGAGCAGTACTTC. V is TRBV4-1 and J is TRBJ2-7; 7 nucleotides line up with TRBD2. In germline, CDR1 is MGHRA, CDR2 YSYEKL. The CDR3 runs to 17 residues. J lost 1 base, V lost 0 bases, and 9 bases had no gene match.

There are many counts of this clonotype. This chain connects TRBV20-1 to TRBJ2-4; 7 positions match TRBD1. This CDR3 has 12 residues. CDR1 is DFQATT and CDR2 is SNEGSKA in the germline V gene (reference sequence). The junction had 6 bases not matched to a gene; V was cut back by 6 bases and J by 7 bases. This chain's CDR3 is CSARGQENIQYF. CDR3 coding DNA: TGCAGTGCCCGCGGACAGGAGAACATTCAGTACTTC.

This clonotype was seen repeatedly, ten times or more. The V and J genes are TRBV7-2 and TRBJ2-3, with 8 bases lining up with TRBD2. The germline V gene encodes CDR1 SGHTA and CDR2 FQGNSA. Trimming took 5 bases from V and 6 from J; bases not matched to a gene: 1. CDR3 length: 12 amino acids. The CDR3 spells CASSRLADTQYF. The CDR3 DNA reads as TGTGCCAGCAGCAGACTAGCGGATACGCAGTATTTT.

This clonotype was seen repeatedly, ten times or more. The rearrangement uses TRBV27 and TRBJ1-2; the match to TRBD1 covers 8 bases. The CDR3 covers 15 residues. V trimming: 3 bases; J trimming: 8 bases; junction bases outside the gene matches: 11. Germline V gene data show CDR1 as MNHEY and CDR2 as SMNVEV (reference sequence). CDR3 sequence (DNA): TGTGCCAGCAGTTTTCGTCGACAGGGGACGGGCGGCTACACCTTC. Translating gives CASSFRRQGTGGYTF.

This rearrangement joins TRBV2 to TRBJ2-7; TRBD1 matches at 8 bases. J lost 6 bases, V lost 6 bases, and 4 bases had no gene match. Germline values: CDR1 SNHLY, CDR2 FYNNEI. The CDR3 consists of 12 residues. This CDR3 is CASRTDRGEQYF. The DNA for the CDR3 is TGTGCCAGCAGGACCGACAGGGGCGAGCAGTACTTC.

The V and J genes are TRBV7-2 and TRBJ2-1, with TRBD2 identical over 9 bases. The CDR3 extends over 15 amino acids. From germline, CDR1 is SGHTA and CDR2 FQGNSA. J was trimmed by 2 bases and V by 7 bases; bases with no gene match: 6. The CDR3 coding sequence is TGTGCCAGCACACCAGGCGGGAGGGCCTACAATGAGCAGTTCTTC. Its translation is CASTPGGRAYNEQFF.

This clonotype has just a few counts. This rearrangement joins TRBV29-1 to TRBJ1-2; TRBD1 aligns across 9 bases. The junction had 8 bases not matched to a gene; V was cut back by 7 bases and J by 8 bases. Germline V lookup: CDR1 SQVTM, CDR2 ANQGSEA. The CDR3 covers 12 residues. The CDR3: CSAPTGGKGYTF. The CDR3, as DNA: TGCAGCGCCCCGACAGGGGGAAAAGGCTACACCTTC.

The CDR3 here is CASSPWRLRTSGRRETQYF. CDR3 sequence (DNA): TGTGCCAGTAGTCCCTGGAGATTGAGGACTAGCGGGAGAAGGGAGACCCAGTACTTC. The rearrangement uses TRBV19 and TRBJ2-5; 13 nucleotides match TRBD2. The CDR3 totals 19 residues. CDR1 and CDR2 from the germline V gene are LNHDA and SQIVND (reference sequence). The V and J ends lost 5 bases and 5 bases, in that order; junction bases with no gene match: 17.

This clonotype came up many times. This chain links TRBV28 with TRBJ2-1; TRBD2 agrees at 9 bases. The V segment lost 5 bases and the J segment 2 bases; nucleotides outside the gene matches: 10. CDR1 is MDHEN, CDR2 SYDVKM, per germline. CDR3 length: 17 residues. The CDR3: CASSPTPPSGAYNEQFF. In nucleotides, the CDR3 is TGTGCCAGCAGTCCCACACCACCTAGCGGGGCCTACAATGAGCAGTTCTTC.

The chain combines TRBV6-1 with TRBJ2-1; 16 positions agree with TRBD2. Germline V lookup: CDR1 MNHNS, CDR2 SASEGT. The CDR3 consists of 14 residues. After removal of 6 bases from V and 13 bases from J, the junction contained 6 bases not matched to a gene. The CDR3 DNA reads as TGTGCCAGCAGAGAGGGACTAGCGGGAGGGCCCCAGTTCTTC. It translates to CASREGLAGGPQFF.

This clonotype was recorded many times. The gene calls are TRBV7-2 and TRBJ1-2; 8 nucleotides agree with TRBD1. The CDR3 has 13 residues. The germline V gene encodes CDR1 SGHTA and CDR2 FQGNSA. The junction had 5 bases not matched to a gene; V was cut back by 5 bases and J by 6 bases. The CDR3 loop reads CASSITTGDGYTF. In nucleotides, the CDR3 is TGTGCCAGCAGCATAACGACAGGGGATGGCTACACCTTC.